The rows below give T cell receptor beta chains drawn from one sample of a study of beta chain features in type 1 diabetes. Assay: immunoSEQ multiplex PCR; the TCRdb copy retains only in-frame clones and omits some. The sample lists around 710,000 clones, approximately 13% seen once, with approximately 0.11% in the top ten. The source material was naive CD4+ T cells from blood. Receptors were obtained from a man aged 25-40 years with type 1 diabetes. Both conserved end residues are part of each CDR3. The D gene is left open where the match is weak. The size entry is marked missing in some rows and otherwise reads once, few, many or a size class.

-	TRBV23-1	-	TRBJ2-7	CASSQTLTGRDPREQYF	TGCGCCAGCAGTCAAACTCTAACGGGGCGGGACCCTCGGGAGCAGTACTTC
-	TRBV5-4	-	TRBJ1-1	CASRPTEAHTEAFF	TGTGCCAGCAGACCGACAGAAGCGCACACTGAAGCTTTCTTT
-	TRBV30	-	TRBJ1-6	CAWRQGETYNSPLHF	TGTGCCTGGAGGCAAGGCGAGACCTATAATTCACCCCTCCACTTT
-	TRBV6-4	few	TRBJ2-3	CASSDRGAADTQYF	TGTGCCAGCAGTGACCGGGGGGCGGCAGATACGCAGTATTTT
-	TRBV29-1	few	TRBJ2-3	CSAGATDTQYF	TGCAGCGCCGGGGCCACAGATACGCAGTATTTT
-	TRBV25-1	-	TRBJ1-4	CASSEDRRVFF	TGTGCCAGCAGTGAGGACCGGAGGGTGTTTTTT
TRBD1	TRBV11-1	few	TRBJ2-5	CASTKTTGASAETQYF	TGTGCCAGCACAAAAACCACAGGGGCTTCGGCAGAGACCCAGTACTTC
-	TRBV6-4	-	TRBJ2-2	CASSRGPSFRTGELFF	TGTGCCAGCAGTCGAGGGCCCTCATTTCGGACCGGGGAGCTGTTTTTT
-	TRBV7-2	-	TRBJ1-5	CASSTTGHNQPQHF	TGTGCCAGCAGCACTACAGGCCACAATCAGCCCCAGCATTTT
-	TRBV6-5	few	TRBJ2-2	CASRKQTNTGELFF	TGTGCCAGCAGAAAGCAGACGAACACCGGGGAGCTGTTTTTT